These 8 T cell receptor beta chains were sequenced from one sample in a study of OX40 agonist ivuxolimab in advanced cancers. TCRdb keeps only in-frame clones here, not all; method: immunoSEQ multiplex PCR. This table holds fewer than 20,000 clones, about 84% found once. The specimen was CD4+ or CD8+ T cells sorted from blood, collected in a trial of the OX40 agonist ivuxolimab. The receptors come from an adult with an advanced solid tumor such as melanoma, head and neck, liver or kidney cancer.

The chain uses TRBV14 and TRBJ2-7, with 13 bases identical to TRBD2. Losses at the gene ends were 4 bases for V and 1 base for J; bases not matched to a gene: 10. The CDR3 contains 18 residues. The V gene's germline CDR1 is SGHDN and CDR2 FVKESK. As DNA, the CDR3 is TGTGCCAGCAGCCCCTTGACTAGCGGGGGGTTTCGGTCCTACGAGCAGTACTTC. Protein: CASSPLTSGGFRSYEQYF.

The chain recombines TRBV2 with TRBJ2-1; 9 positions match TRBD2. With 6 bases clipped from V and 10 bases from J, the junction kept 7 bases outside the gene matches. CDR1 SNHLY and CDR2 FYNNEI come from the germline V gene. The CDR3 sequence is 13 residues long. The CDR3 loop reads CASRVRREGEQFF. Written as DNA, the CDR3 is TGTGCCAGCAGGGTGCGGCGGGAGGGCGAGCAGTTCTTC.

The chain employs TRBV18 and TRBJ1-1; D perhaps matches TRBD1 (5 bases). The CDR3 contains 17 residues. Trimming stripped 0 bases from V and 1 base from J, with 15 bases between. Germline loops: CDR1 KGHSH, CDR2 LQKENI. CDR3 sequence: CASSPPWGSSGNTEAFF. The CDR3 DNA sequence: TGTGCCAGCTCACCACCGTGGGGCTCTTCAGGGAACACTGAAGCTTTCTTT. Complete variable domain (other parts from reference TRBV18 and TRBJ1-1): NAGVMQNPRHLVRRRGQEARLRCSPMKGHSHVYWYRQLPEEGLKFMVYLQKENIIDESGMPKERFSAEFPKEGPSILRIQQVVRGDSAAYFCASSPPWGSSGNTEAFFGQGTRLTVV.

V is TRBV29-1 and J is TRBJ1-2; 7 bases fit TRBD1. J gave up 4 bases and V 2 bases, and 4 bases lay outside the gene matches. CDR1 is SQVTM and CDR2 is ANQGSEA in the germline V gene. CDR3 size: 13 residues. The CDR3 DNA reads as TGCAGCGTTGAACCCAGGGGGACCTATGGCTACACCTTC. Its protein product is CSVEPRGTYGYTF.

This rearrangement joins TRBV25-1 to TRBJ1-6; TRBD1 aligns across 11 bases. Germline V CDR1 and CDR2: MGHDK, SYGVNS. V trimming: 7 bases; J trimming: 9 bases; junction bases outside the gene matches: 5. This CDR3 has 14 amino acids. The CDR3 region has the DNA TGTGCCAGCACCGGACAGGGGGCATCTTCACCCCTCCACTTT. This codes for CASTGQGASSPLHF.

This sequence joins TRBV5-1 and TRBJ1-1; 7 bases are a match to TRBD1. CDR1 and CDR2 from the germline V gene are SGHRS and YFSETQ. V lost 0 bases and J lost 3; bases outside the gene matches: 8. This CDR3 spans 16 amino acids. The chain's CDR3 is CASSLALRGPDTEAFF. CDR3 DNA: TGCGCCAGCAGCTTGGCCTTAAGGGGGCCGGACACTGAAGCTTTCTTT.

This rearrangement joins TRBV12-5 to TRBJ2-3; possibly TRBD2 for D (7 bases). Germline loops: CDR1 LGHNT, CDR2 FRNRAP. Trimming cost V 8 bases and J 8 bases, with 14 bases left between them. The CDR3 consists of 12 residues. As DNA, the CDR3 is TGTGCTAGTCTCAAGGGGGAGGGTACGCAGTATTTT. This translates into CASLKGEGTQYF.

The V gene is TRBV7-2, the J gene TRBJ1-1, with 7 bases fitting TRBD1. Germline V gives CDR1 SGHTA, CDR2 FQGNSA. J gave up 2 bases and V 5 bases, and 8 bases lay outside the gene matches. This CDR3 region has 15 residues. The CDR3 region is CASSPTQGFNTEAFF. The CDR3 DNA is TGTGCCAGCAGCCCGACACAGGGGTTCAACACTGAAGCTTTCTTT.